The 23 T cell receptor beta chains presented below share a single source sample, sequenced in a study of T cells after yellow fever vaccination. TCRdb fed the 5' RACE reads into MiXCR, producing one record per CDR3 protein. The sample carries some 120,000 distinct CDR3 sequences, roughly 8.4% recorded once. The sample here was CD8+ T cells sorted from PBMCs, taken 45 days after the yellow fever booster vaccination. The receptors were gathered from a man aged 25-45 years who received the YFV17D yellow fever vaccine.

This clonotype has a handful of counts. V usage is TRBV14 and J usage is TRBJ2-7; TRBD2 aligns across 7 bases. The CDR3 is made up of 13 amino acids. With V trimmed by 5 bases and J by 0 bases, 1 base remained unmatched. Looked up from germline, CDR1 is SGHDN and CDR2 is FVKESK. The CDR3 region has the DNA TGTGCCAGCAGCGCGGGAGCCTCCTACGAGCAGTACTTC. The encoded protein is CASSAGASYEQYF.

The V call is TRBV11-2, the J call TRBJ1-5; 9 bases are shared with TRBD1. Germline loops: CDR1 SGHAT, CDR2 FQNNGV. CDR3 length: 14 residues. The V and J ends lost 8 bases and 6 bases, in that order; junction bases with no gene match: 8. CDR3 region: CASDRGGAGQPQHF. For the CDR3, the DNA is TGTGCCAGCGACAGGGGGGGCGCGGGTCAGCCCCAGCATTTT.

This clonotype was observed many times. For the CDR3, the DNA is TGTGCCAGCAGCCCAGCCCCCTTGGAGCGGCTATACAATGAGCAGTTCTTC. Amino acid sequence: CASSPAPLERLYNEQFF. This chain connects TRBV7-9 to TRBJ2-1, with D possibly TRBD2 on 5 matching bases. The V gene lost 5 bases and the J gene lost 4 bases, with 21 bases spanning the gap. Looked up from germline, CDR1 is SEHNR and CDR2 is FQNEAQ (reference sequence). This CDR3 is built from 17 residues.

This clonotype has only a few counts. This chain's CDR3 is CASSFGGRSFEQYF. CDR3 DNA: TGTGCCAGCAGTTTTGGCGGGAGAAGCTTCGAGCAGTACTTC. The rearrangement joins TRBV27 to TRBJ2-7; 7 bases are a match to TRBD2. The CDR3 sequence is 14 residues long. Germline V gene sequence: CDR1 MNHEY, CDR2 SMNVEV (reference sequence). V was clipped by 3 bases and J by 6 bases; unmatched bases: 8.

The chain links TRBV7-6 to TRBJ2-4; 9 nucleotides align to TRBD2. After removal of 1 base from V and 8 bases from J, the junction contained 9 bases not matched to a gene. CDR1 and CDR2 (germline): SGHVS, FNYEAQ. This CDR3 region has 16 residues. CDR3 protein: CASSLDEAGGQYIQYF. The CDR3 DNA follows: TGTGCCAGCAGCTTAGATGAGGCGGGAGGGCAGTACATTCAGTACTTC.

Concerning this clonotype itself: This clone may be a read error of a much larger clone one base away. V usage is TRBV12-3 or TRBV12-4 and J usage is TRBJ2-3; possibly TRBD1 or TRBD2 for D (5 bases each). This CDR3 is 17 amino acids long. The DNA of the CDR3 is TGTCCCAGCAGTTCTGGGTTTACTCCGGGGCTCACAGATACGCAGTATTTT. Residues: CPSSSGFTPGLTDTQYF.

This clonotype was recorded at least ten times. This chain links TRBV5-1 with TRBJ2-7, with TRBD2 matching 8 bases. J was trimmed by 3 bases and V by 4 bases; bases with no gene match: 6. This CDR3 contains 14 residues. Germline CDR1 SGHRS, CDR2 YFSETQ. The CDR3 nucleotides read TGCGCCAGCAGCCTCGATGGGACTAGCTACGAGCAGTACTTC. This sequence encodes CASSLDGTSYEQYF.

This clonotype came up many times. V usage is TRBV4-3 and J usage is TRBJ2-7; D is ambiguous. The V and J ends lost 0 bases and 1 base respectively, with 7 bases between them. The CDR3 length is 14 residues. The germline V gene encodes CDR1 LGHNA and CDR2 YSLEER. The CDR3 loop is CASSQDRDSYEQYF. CDR3 DNA: TGCGCCAGCAGCCAAGATAGGGATTCCTACGAGCAGTACTTC.

This clonotype has just a few counts. The CDR3 loop reads CASSQGDGSYNEQFF. CDR3 nucleotide sequence: TGTGCCAGCAGCCAAGGAGACGGCTCCTACAATGAGCAGTTCTTC. The V gene is TRBV3-1, the J gene TRBJ2-1; D is unclear. This CDR3 has 15 amino acids. Trimming cost V 1 base and J 0 bases, with 7 bases left between them. CDR1 is LGHDT and CDR2 is YNNKEL in the germline V gene (reference sequence).

This clonotype has at least ten counts. The gene calls are TRBV11-2 and TRBJ2-2; TRBD1 might be the D (5 bases). V shed 4 bases and J shed 1 base, with 10 bases lying between them. Germline CDR1 and CDR2: SGHAT and FQNNGV. There are 15 residues in the CDR3. CDR3 bases: TGTGCCAGCAGCTCGTGGACAAAGAACACCGGGGAGCTGTTTTTT. This encodes CASSSWTKNTGELFF.

This clonotype was counted at least ten times. This chain joins TRBV7-9 and TRBJ2-1; D possibly corresponds to TRBD2 (5 bases). V gave up 4 bases and J gave up 8 bases, with 18 bases separating them. This CDR3 is built from 15 residues. In germline, CDR1 is SEHNR, CDR2 FQNEAQ (reference sequence). CDR3 protein: CASSSPAVPLDEQFF. In DNA form, the CDR3 reads TGTGCCAGCAGCTCCCCAGCGGTTCCCTTGGATGAGCAGTTCTTC.

A remark on this clonotype: A much larger clone sits a single nucleotide away, making a read error possible. The chain has TRBV18 and TRBJ2-5; unclear D gene. Germline lookup yields CDR1 KGHSH and CDR2 LQKENI. The CDR3 is made up of 15 amino acids. CDR3 sequence reads: CASSLGRAKIENQYF. In nucleotides, the CDR3 is TGTGCCAGCTCTCTCGGACGGGCTAAAATCGAGAACCAGTACTTC. Filled out from reference TRBV18 and TRBJ2-5, the complete variable domain reads NAGVMQNPRHLVRRRGQEARLRCSPMKGHSHVYWYRQLPEEGLKFMVYLQKENIIDESGMPKERFSAEFPKEGPSILRIQQVVRGDSAAYFCASSLGRAKIENQYFGPGTRLLVL.

This clonotype was picked up a small number of times. The chain is built from TRBV4-3 and TRBJ2-1, with D possibly matching TRBD2 (5 bases). This CDR3 contains 14 residues. V was pared by 3 bases and J by 10 bases, with 16 bases between. Germline CDR1 reads LGHNA; CDR2 reads YSLEER. CDR3 sequence (DNA): TGCGCCAGCAGCCACCTCGGTCTAGCTGAAGAGCAGTTCTTC. It translates to CASSHLGLAEEQFF.

At least ten counts were recorded for this clonotype. This chain connects TRBV7-9 to TRBJ2-1, with D perhaps TRBD2 (6 bases). The germline V and J ends were trimmed by 5 bases and 8 bases, with 19 bases remaining between them. CDR3 length equals 15 residues. CDR1 and CDR2 (germline): SEHNR, FQNEAQ (reference sequence). This CDR3 is CASSITRGYGDEQFF. DNA of the CDR3: TGTGCCAGCAGCATCACGCGGGGTTATGGGGATGAGCAGTTCTTC.

At least ten counts were recorded for this clonotype. The chain employs TRBV29-1 and TRBJ2-7; no clear D. Germline V gene data show CDR1 as SQVTM and CDR2 as ANQGSEA. CDR3 length: 13 amino acids. Trimming cost V 0 bases and J 3 bases, with 9 bases left between them. This chain's CDR3 is CSVEDKPSYEQYF. The CDR3 DNA sequence: TGCAGCGTTGAAGATAAGCCGAGCTACGAGCAGTACTTC.

This chain uses TRBV10-3 with TRBJ1-1, with D uncertain. This CDR3 is 12 amino acids long. Trimming cost V 8 bases and J 3 bases, with 10 bases left between them. From germline, CDR1 is ENHRY and CDR2 SYGVKD. This CDR3 reads CAIGTGDTEAFF. CDR3 coding DNA: TGTGCCATCGGTACCGGGGACACTGAAGCTTTCTTT.

This clonotype was recorded many times. J is TRBJ1-2 and V is TRBV7-3, with TRBD1 as a possible D gene (5 bases). Per germline, CDR1 SGHTA and CDR2 FQGTGA. The CDR3 totals 15 residues. Trimming stripped 3 bases from V and 4 bases from J, with 15 bases between. CDR3 nucleotides: TGTGCCAGCAGCTTGACACCCGGGGGGATCTATGGCTACACCTTC. The encoded protein is CASSLTPGGIYGYTF.

This clonotype was counted ten times or more. CDR3 nucleotides: TGTGCCAGTAGTATCCAGGGTGGTTCCGACGAGCAGTACTTC. Translation gives CASSIQGGSDEQYF. The chain carries TRBV19 and TRBJ2-7; the D gene is possibly TRBD1 (5 bases). V lost 3 bases and J 5 bases, leaving 14 bases between the germline ends. The CDR3 is 14 residues long. The germline gives CDR1 LNHDA, CDR2 SQIVND (reference sequence).

This clonotype has only one observation. A read error is possible here, since a much larger clone lies one base away. J is TRBJ2-1 and V is TRBV7-9; 7 positions agree with TRBD2. V trimming: 5 bases; J trimming: 6 bases; junction bases outside the gene matches: 4. Germline assignment: CDR1 SEHNR and CDR2 FQNEAQ (reference sequence). The CDR3 has 13 amino acids. In DNA, the CDR3 is TGTGCCAGCAGCCAGCCTAGCGGCAATGAGCAGTTCTTC. Amino acid sequence: CASSQPSGNEQFF.

There are a few counts of this clonotype. This sequence joins TRBV15 and TRBJ2-6; no firm D call. CDR1 and CDR2 (germline): LNHNV, YYDKDF (reference sequence). V was cut by 2 bases and J by 3 bases, with 17 bases left in between. CDR3 length: 18 amino acids. This chain's CDR3 is CATSRSLSTFGGANVLTF. The CDR3 region has the DNA TGTGCCACCAGCAGATCACTATCCACGTTTGGTGGGGCCAACGTCCTGACTTTC.

This clonotype was seen repeatedly, ten times or more. The DNA of the CDR3 is TGCAGCGCCTGCCTGGGAGCAACAGGGAATACGCAGTATTTT. Residues: CSACLGATGNTQYF. This chain uses TRBV29-1 with TRBJ2-3; TRBD1 might be the D (6 bases). The V gene's germline CDR1 is SQVTM and CDR2 ANQGSEA. The V end lost 7 bases, the J end lost 7 bases, and 21 bases lay between the germline ends. The CDR3 has 14 amino acids.

In this sample, this clonotype turned up a few times. This sequence joins TRBV28 and TRBJ1-5, with D possibly matching TRBD1 (5 bases). Deletions cut 7 bases from V and 3 bases from J, with 25 bases between. Germline V gene data show CDR1 as MDHEN and CDR2 as SYDVKM. CDR3 length equals 18 residues. In nucleotides, the CDR3 is TGTGCCAGCACCCCTAGGGCCGGGACCTCGAAGTCCAATCAGCCCCAGCATTTT. This sequence encodes CASTPRAGTSKSNQPQHF.

This chain joins TRBV10-3 and TRBJ1-2; tentative D call: TRBD1 (5 bases). CDR3 size: 18 residues. CDR1 is ENHRY, CDR2 SYGVKD, per germline. V was cut by 3 bases and J by 1 base, with 21 bases left in between. The CDR3 nucleotides are TGTGCCATCAGTGACCTCGACCAGGGAACACTATTTAACTATGGCTACACCTTC. It codes for CAISDLDQGTLFNYGYTF.